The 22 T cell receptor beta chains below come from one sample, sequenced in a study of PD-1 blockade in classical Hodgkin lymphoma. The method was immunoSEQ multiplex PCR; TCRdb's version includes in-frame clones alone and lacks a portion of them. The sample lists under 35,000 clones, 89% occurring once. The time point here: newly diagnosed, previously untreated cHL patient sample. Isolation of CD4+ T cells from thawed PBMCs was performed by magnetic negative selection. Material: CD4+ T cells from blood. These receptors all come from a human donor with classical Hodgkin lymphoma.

The CDR3 region has the DNA TGTGCCAGCAGCCGCCGCGAGACAGGGTTCGGCAATGAGCAGTTCTTC. It specifies CASSRRETGFGNEQFF. The genes are TRBV7-9 and TRBJ2-1; 7 bases fit TRBD1. CDR1 is SEHNR and CDR2 is FQNEAQ in the germline V gene (reference sequence). The CDR3 spans 16 residues. Germline trimming cut 5 bases from V and 6 bases from J; bases unmatched to any gene: 13.

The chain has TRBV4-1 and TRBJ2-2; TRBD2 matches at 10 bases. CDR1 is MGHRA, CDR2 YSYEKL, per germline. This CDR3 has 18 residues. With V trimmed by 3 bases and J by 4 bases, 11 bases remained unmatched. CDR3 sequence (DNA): TGCGCCAGCAGCCAGCTACCTCTAGCGGGAGTCCCCACCGGGGAGCTGTTTTTT. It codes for CASSQLPLAGVPTGELFF.

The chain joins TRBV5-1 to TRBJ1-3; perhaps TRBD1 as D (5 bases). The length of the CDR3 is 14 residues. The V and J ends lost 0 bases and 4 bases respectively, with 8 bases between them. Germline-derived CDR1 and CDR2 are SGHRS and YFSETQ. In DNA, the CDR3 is TGCGCCAGCAGCTTGGGGGGGATCGGAAACACCATATATTTT. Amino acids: CASSLGGIGNTIYF. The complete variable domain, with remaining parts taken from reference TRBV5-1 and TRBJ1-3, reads KAGVTQTPRYLIKTRGQQVTLSCSPISGHRSVSWYQQTPGQGLQFLFEYFSETQRNKGNFPGRFSGRQFSNSRSEMNVSTLELGDSALYLCASSLGGIGNTIYFGEGSWLTVV.

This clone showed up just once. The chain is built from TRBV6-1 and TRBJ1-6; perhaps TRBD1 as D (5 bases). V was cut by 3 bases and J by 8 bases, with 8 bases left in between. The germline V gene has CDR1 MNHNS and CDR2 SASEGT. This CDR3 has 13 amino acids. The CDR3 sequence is CASSDLGDSPLHF. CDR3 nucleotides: TGTGCCAGCAGTGACCTGGGGGATTCACCCCTCCACTTT.

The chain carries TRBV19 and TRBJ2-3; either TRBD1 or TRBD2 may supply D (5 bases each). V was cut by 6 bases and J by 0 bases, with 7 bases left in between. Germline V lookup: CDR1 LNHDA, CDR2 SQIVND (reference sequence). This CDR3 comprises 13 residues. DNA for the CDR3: TGTGCCAGTAGAGGGACGAGCACAGATACGCAGTATTTT. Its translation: CASRGTSTDTQYF.

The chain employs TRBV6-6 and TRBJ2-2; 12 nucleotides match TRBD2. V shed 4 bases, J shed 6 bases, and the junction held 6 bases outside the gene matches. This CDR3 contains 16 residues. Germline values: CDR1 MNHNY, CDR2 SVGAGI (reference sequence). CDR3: CASSFRLAGVPGELFF. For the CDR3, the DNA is TGTGCCAGCAGTTTTCGACTAGCGGGAGTTCCCGGGGAGCTGTTTTTT.

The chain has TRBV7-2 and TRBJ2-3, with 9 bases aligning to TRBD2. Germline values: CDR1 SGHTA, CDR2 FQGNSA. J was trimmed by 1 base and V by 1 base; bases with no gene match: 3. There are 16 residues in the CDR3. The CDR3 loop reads CASSLVWTSGTDTQYF. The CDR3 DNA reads TGTGCCAGCAGCTTAGTGTGGACTAGCGGCACAGATACGCAGTATTTT.

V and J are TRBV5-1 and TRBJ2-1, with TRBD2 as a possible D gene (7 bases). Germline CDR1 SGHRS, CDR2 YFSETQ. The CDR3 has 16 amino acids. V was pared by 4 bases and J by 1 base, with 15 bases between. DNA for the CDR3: TGCGCCAGCAGCCTGGGGGCGGGAGTATCCTACAATGAGCAGTTCTTC. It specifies CASSLGAGVSYNEQFF. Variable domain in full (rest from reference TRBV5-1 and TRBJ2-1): KAGVTQTPRYLIKTRGQQVTLSCSPISGHRSVSWYQQTPGQGLQFLFEYFSETQRNKGNFPGRFSGRQFSNSRSEMNVSTLELGDSALYLCASSLGAGVSYNEQFFGPGTRLTVL.

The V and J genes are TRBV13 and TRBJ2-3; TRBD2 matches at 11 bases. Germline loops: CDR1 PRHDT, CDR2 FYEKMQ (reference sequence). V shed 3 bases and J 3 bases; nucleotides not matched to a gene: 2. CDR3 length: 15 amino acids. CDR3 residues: CASSFWTSGTDTQYF. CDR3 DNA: TGTGCCAGCAGCTTCTGGACTAGCGGGACAGATACGCAGTATTTT.

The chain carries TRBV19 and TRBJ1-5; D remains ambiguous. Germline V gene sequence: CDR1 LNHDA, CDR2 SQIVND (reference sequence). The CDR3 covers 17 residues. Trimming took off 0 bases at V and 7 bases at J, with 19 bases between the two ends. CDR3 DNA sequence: TGTGCCAGTAGTATAGATGGCCCGGCAGCAGGACGGCAGCCCCAGCATTTT. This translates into CASSIDGPAAGRQPQHF.

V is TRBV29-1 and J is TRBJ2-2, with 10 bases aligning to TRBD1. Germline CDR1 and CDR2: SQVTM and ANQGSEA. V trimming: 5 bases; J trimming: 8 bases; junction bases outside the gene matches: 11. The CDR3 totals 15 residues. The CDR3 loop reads CSVRRQGADSGELFF. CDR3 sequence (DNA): TGCAGCGTTCGAAGACAGGGGGCTGATTCTGGGGAGCTGTTTTTT.

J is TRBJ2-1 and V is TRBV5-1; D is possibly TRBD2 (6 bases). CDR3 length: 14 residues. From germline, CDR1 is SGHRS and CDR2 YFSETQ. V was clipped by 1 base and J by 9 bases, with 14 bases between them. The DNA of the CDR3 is TGCGCCAGCAGCTTGACGGGAGTAAGTGGTGAGCAGTTCTTC. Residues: CASSLTGVSGEQFF.

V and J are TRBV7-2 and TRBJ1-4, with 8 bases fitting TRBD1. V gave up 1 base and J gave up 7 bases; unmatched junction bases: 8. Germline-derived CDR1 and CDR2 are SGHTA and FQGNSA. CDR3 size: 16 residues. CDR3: CASSLGTGGVGEKLFF. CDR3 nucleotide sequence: TGTGCCAGCAGCTTAGGCACAGGGGGGGTCGGTGAAAAACTGTTTTTT.

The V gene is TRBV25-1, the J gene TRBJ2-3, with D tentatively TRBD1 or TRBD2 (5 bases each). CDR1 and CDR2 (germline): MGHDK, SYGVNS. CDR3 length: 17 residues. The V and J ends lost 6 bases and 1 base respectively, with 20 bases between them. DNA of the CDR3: TGTGCCAGCAGCAAACTTCGGGGCAGGGCGGGCACAGATACGCAGTATTTT. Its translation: CASSKLRGRAGTDTQYF.

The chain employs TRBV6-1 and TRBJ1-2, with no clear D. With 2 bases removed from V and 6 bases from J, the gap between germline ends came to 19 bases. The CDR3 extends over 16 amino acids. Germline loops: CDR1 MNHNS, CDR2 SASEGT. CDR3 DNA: TGTGCCAGCAGTGAATCCTTGGCAGTAGTGTTGAATGGCTACACCTTC. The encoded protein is CASSESLAVVLNGYTF.

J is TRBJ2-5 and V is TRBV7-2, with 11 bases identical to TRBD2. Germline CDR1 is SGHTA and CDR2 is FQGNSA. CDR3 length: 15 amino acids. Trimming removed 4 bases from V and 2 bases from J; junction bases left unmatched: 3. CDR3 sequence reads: CASSYIAGGQETQYF. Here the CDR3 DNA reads TGTGCCAGCAGCTATATAGCGGGAGGGCAAGAGACCCAGTACTTC. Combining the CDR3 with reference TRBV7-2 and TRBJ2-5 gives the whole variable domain GAGVSQSPSNKVTEKGKDVELRCDPISGHTALYWYRQSLGQGLEFLIYFQGNSAPDKSGLPSDRFSAERTGGSVSTLTIQRTQQEDSAVYLCASSYIAGGQETQYFGPGTRLLVL.

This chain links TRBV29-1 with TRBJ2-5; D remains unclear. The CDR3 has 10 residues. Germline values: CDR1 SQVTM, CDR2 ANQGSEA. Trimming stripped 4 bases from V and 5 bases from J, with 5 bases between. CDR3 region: CSVGGETQYF. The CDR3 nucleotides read TGCAGCGTTGGAGGTGAGACCCAGTACTTC.

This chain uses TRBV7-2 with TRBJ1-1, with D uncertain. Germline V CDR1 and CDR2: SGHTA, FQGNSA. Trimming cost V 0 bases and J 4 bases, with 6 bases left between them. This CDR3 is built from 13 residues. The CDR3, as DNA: TGTGCCAGCAGCTTAGCGTTTTCCACTGAAGCTTTCTTT. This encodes CASSLAFSTEAFF.

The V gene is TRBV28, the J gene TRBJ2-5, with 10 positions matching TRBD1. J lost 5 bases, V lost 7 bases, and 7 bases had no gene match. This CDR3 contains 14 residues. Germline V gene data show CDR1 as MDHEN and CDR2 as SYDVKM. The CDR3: CASKKTGGLETQYF. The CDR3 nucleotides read TGTGCCAGCAAGAAGACAGGGGGCTTGGAGACCCAGTACTTC. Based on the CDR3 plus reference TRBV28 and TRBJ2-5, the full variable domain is DVKVTQSSRYLVKRTGEKVFLECVQDMDHENMFWYRQDPGLGLRLIYFSYDVKMKEKGDIPEGYSVSREKKERFSLILESASTNQTSMYLCASKKTGGLETQYFGPGTRLLVL.

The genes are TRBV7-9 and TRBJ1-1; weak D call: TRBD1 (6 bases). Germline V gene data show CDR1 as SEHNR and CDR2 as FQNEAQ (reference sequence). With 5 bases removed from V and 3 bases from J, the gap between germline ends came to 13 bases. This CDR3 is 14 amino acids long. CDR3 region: CASSVQGGDTEAFF. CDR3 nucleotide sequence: TGTGCCAGCAGCGTACAGGGAGGGGACACTGAAGCTTTCTTT.

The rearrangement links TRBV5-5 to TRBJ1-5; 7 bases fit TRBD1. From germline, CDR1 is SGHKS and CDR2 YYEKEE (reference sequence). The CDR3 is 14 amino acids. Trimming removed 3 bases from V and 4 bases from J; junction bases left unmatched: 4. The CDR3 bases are TGTGCCAGCAGCTCGGGACAGAATAATCAGCCCCAGCATTTT. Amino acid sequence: CASSSGQNNQPQHF.

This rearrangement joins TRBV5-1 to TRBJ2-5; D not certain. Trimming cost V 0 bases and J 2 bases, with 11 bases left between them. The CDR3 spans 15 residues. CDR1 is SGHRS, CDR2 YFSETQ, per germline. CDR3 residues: CASSLGYGWQETQYF. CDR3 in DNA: TGCGCCAGCAGCTTGGGGTACGGCTGGCAAGAGACCCAGTACTTC.